This passage covers 20 T cell receptor beta chains from one sample sequenced in a study of blood T cell repertoires in COVID-19. Data came from immunoSEQ multiplex PCR; TCRdb stores just in-frame clones and leaves some out. The sample records around 68,000 clones, about 81% being singletons. Sequenced: peripheral blood. These receptors originate from a human donor in a cohort sampled during active COVID-19.

The J gene is TRBJ2-1, the V gene TRBV7-2; TRBD2 aligns across 10 bases. V was clipped by 3 bases and J by 5 bases; unmatched bases: 4. The CDR3 contains 15 residues. Looked up from germline, CDR1 is SGHTA and CDR2 is FQGNSA. The CDR3 nucleotides are TGTGCCAGCAGCTTGGAACTAGCGGGAAACAATGAGCAGTTCTTC. It codes for CASSLELAGNNEQFF.

The CDR3 coding sequence is TGCGCCAGCAGCCCGGACAGGGTTGGTGAGCAGTACTTC. Protein product: CASSPDRVGEQYF. The V gene is TRBV5-1, the J gene TRBJ2-7, with 8 positions matching TRBD1. The V and J ends lost 4 bases and 7 bases, in that order; junction bases with no gene match: 7. The CDR3 totals 13 residues. Germline values: CDR1 SGHRS, CDR2 YFSETQ. The full variable domain, completed using reference TRBV5-1 and TRBJ2-7, is KAGVTQTPRYLIKTRGQQVTLSCSPISGHRSVSWYQQTPGQGLQFLFEYFSETQRNKGNFPGRFSGRQFSNSRSEMNVSTLELGDSALYLCASSPDRVGEQYFGPGTRLTVT.

The chain employs TRBV11-2 and TRBJ2-3; 8 bases line up with TRBD1. This CDR3 comprises 14 residues. Trimming took 5 bases from V and 6 from J; bases not matched to a gene: 7. CDR1 is SGHAT, CDR2 FQNNGV, per germline. CDR3 protein: CASSPHQGADTQYF. The CDR3 DNA is TGTGCCAGCAGCCCCCATCAGGGGGCCGATACGCAGTATTTT.

This chain joins TRBV5-1 and TRBJ2-7, with D possibly being TRBD1 (6 bases). This CDR3 region has 16 residues. V was cut by 0 bases and J by 2 bases, with 15 bases left in between. The germline V gene encodes CDR1 SGHRS and CDR2 YFSETQ. CDR3 residues: CASSLASLGQTYEQYF. DNA of the CDR3: TGCGCCAGCAGCTTGGCCTCTTTGGGACAAACCTACGAGCAGTACTTC.

This sequence joins TRBV5-1 and TRBJ1-1; the D gene is possibly TRBD1 (5 bases). Deletions cut 0 bases from V and 0 bases from J, with 9 bases between. This CDR3 spans 15 amino acids. Germline CDR1 SGHRS, CDR2 YFSETQ. The CDR3 region is CASSLAGGMNTEAFF. For the CDR3, the DNA is TGCGCCAGCAGCTTGGCGGGGGGAATGAACACTGAAGCTTTCTTT.

CDR3 residues: CASGAGSGANVLTF. The CDR3, as DNA: TGTGCCAGCGGAGCGGGATCTGGGGCCAACGTCCTGACTTTC. The rearrangement uses TRBV7-9 and TRBJ2-6, with TRBD2 matching over 7 bases. CDR3 length: 14 residues. CDR1 is SEHNR, CDR2 FQNEAQ, per germline (reference sequence). V shed 8 bases and J 1 base; nucleotides not matched to a gene: 2.

The V gene is TRBV7-9, the J gene TRBJ2-5; D remains unclear. The V gene lost 2 bases and the J gene lost 1 base, with 20 bases spanning the gap. The CDR3 contains 18 residues. Germline CDR1 and CDR2: SEHNR and FQNEAQ (reference sequence). CDR3 amino acids: CASSLSASAAPFQETQYF. CDR3 nucleotide sequence: TGTGCCAGCAGCTTAAGTGCCTCGGCGGCACCGTTCCAAGAGACCCAGTACTTC. The whole variable domain, filled in from reference TRBV7-9 and TRBJ2-5, reads DTGVSQNPRHKITKRGQNVTFRCDPISEHNRLYWYRQTLGQGPEFLTYFQNEAQLEKSRLLSDRFSAERPKGSFSTLEIQRTEQGDSAMYLCASSLSASAAPFQETQYFGPGTRLLVL.

The chain is built from TRBV28 and TRBJ1-4, with TRBD1 matching over 8 bases. V shed 6 bases and J 4 bases; nucleotides not matched to a gene: 10. This CDR3 spans 16 amino acids. Per germline, CDR1 MDHEN and CDR2 SYDVKM. This chain's CDR3 is CASSHLQGVLNEKLFF. The CDR3 nucleotides read TGTGCCAGCAGCCACCTACAGGGGGTGCTTAATGAAAAACTGTTTTTT.

This clone was seen a handful of times. This chain connects TRBV6-5 to TRBJ2-1, with a tentative D call TRBD1 (5 bases). CDR3 size: 13 residues. With 7 bases removed from V and 4 bases from J, the gap between germline ends came to 11 bases. From germline, CDR1 is MNHEY and CDR2 SVGAGI. Here the CDR3 reads CASTQGIYNEQFF. CDR3 in DNA: TGTGCCAGCACCCAGGGCATTTACAATGAGCAGTTCTTC.

V is TRBV5-1 and J is TRBJ2-5; D is perhaps TRBD1 (6 bases). The germline CDR1 and CDR2 sequences are SGHRS and YFSETQ. This CDR3 spans 15 amino acids. Trimming took 4 bases from V and 4 from J, leaving 17 bases between them. CDR3 protein: CASSEGTPGRETQYF. As DNA, the CDR3 is TGCGCCAGCAGCGAAGGGACACCTGGTCGAGAGACCCAGTACTTC.

This chain joins TRBV28 and TRBJ2-7, with 7 bases matching TRBD2. Germline CDR1 MDHEN, CDR2 SYDVKM. This CDR3 is built from 13 residues. Trimming removed 7 bases from V and 6 bases from J; junction bases left unmatched: 9. CDR3 loop: CASTAGVPSEQYF. CDR3 nucleotides: TGTGCCAGCACGGCGGGAGTTCCTTCCGAGCAGTACTTC.

This clone has just a few counts. This chain uses TRBV2 with TRBJ2-1; maybe TRBD2 (6 bases). The germline V gene encodes CDR1 SNHLY and CDR2 FYNNEI. This CDR3 is 17 amino acids long. V shed 2 bases and J shed 2 bases, with 16 bases lying between them. The CDR3 DNA sequence: TGTGCCAGCAGTGAATTGTCGCAAGCGGGCACCTACAATGAGCAGTTCTTC. It translates to CASSELSQAGTYNEQFF.

This chain joins TRBV3-1 (or the pseudogene TRBV3-2) and TRBJ2-5, with D possibly matching TRBD2 (5 bases). Trimming cost V 0 bases and J 4 bases, with 12 bases left between them. CDR1 LGHDT and CDR2 YNNKEL come from the germline V gene (reference sequence). The CDR3 loop spans 15 amino acids. The CDR3 DNA is TGTGCCAGCAGCCAAGAGTCGGCAGGAGGAGAGACCCAGTACTTC. Translated, it gives CASSQESAGGETQYF.

For the CDR3, the DNA is TGCAGCGTAGCCCTCTCACAGGGGGCTGGAGAGACCCAGTACTTC. This translates into CSVALSQGAGETQYF. The rearrangement joins TRBV29-1 to TRBJ2-5, with 9 nucleotides matching TRBD1. This CDR3 is built from 15 residues. Germline lookup yields CDR1 SQVTM and CDR2 ANQGSEA. V trimming: 6 bases; J trimming: 4 bases; junction bases outside the gene matches: 12. The complete variable domain, with remaining parts taken from reference TRBV29-1 and TRBJ2-5, reads SAVISQKPSRDICQRGTSLTIQCQVDSQVTMMFWYRQQPGQSLTLIATANQGSEATYESGFVIDKFPISRPNLTFSTLTVSNMSPEDSSIYLCSVALSQGAGETQYFGPGTRLLVL.

This clone was seen a handful of times. The CDR3 DNA follows: TGTGCCAGTAGTATAGATCAAGAGGAGGAGCAGTTCTTC. It codes for CASSIDQEEEQFF. The V gene is TRBV19, the J gene TRBJ2-1; D gene unclear. There are 13 residues in the CDR3. Germline loops: CDR1 LNHDA, CDR2 SQIVND (reference sequence). With 0 bases removed from V and 10 bases from J, the gap between germline ends came to 10 bases.

In DNA, the CDR3 is TGTGCCAGCTCAGAGGCGGACACTGAAGCTTTCTTT. This sequence encodes CASSEADTEAFF. The genes are TRBV18 and TRBJ1-1, with no clear D. V lost 5 bases, J lost 3 bases, and 7 bases lay in between. The germline V gene encodes CDR1 KGHSH and CDR2 LQKENI. This CDR3 has 12 residues.

The chain uses TRBV24-1 and TRBJ2-7; D gene unclear. Deletions cut 5 bases from V and 3 bases from J, with 4 bases between. CDR1 and CDR2 from the germline V gene are KGHDR and SFDVKD. This CDR3 is 11 amino acids long. The CDR3 spells CATSGGYEQYF. Written as DNA, the CDR3 is TGTGCCACCAGTGGAGGCTACGAGCAGTACTTC.

CDR3 residues: CASSQMYSNEQYF. The CDR3 bases are TGTGCCAGCAGCCAGATGTATAGTAACGAGCAGTACTTC. The V call is TRBV3-1 (or the pseudogene TRBV3-2), the J call TRBJ2-7, with no clear D. CDR1 is LGHDT, CDR2 YNNKEL, per germline (reference sequence). The CDR3 sequence is 13 residues long. Deletions cut 3 bases from V and 5 bases from J, with 11 bases between.

This chain connects TRBV6-6 to TRBJ2-6, with D unresolved. Trimming shortened V by 5 bases and J by 2 bases, and 10 bases separated the two germline ends. Per germline, CDR1 MNHNY and CDR2 SVGAGI (reference sequence). The CDR3 length is 15 residues. CDR3 sequence (DNA): TGTGCCAGCAGTACGCTAAATACTGGGGCCAACGTCCTGACTTTC. The encoded protein is CASSTLNTGANVLTF.

The rearrangement links TRBV4-3 to TRBJ1-1; D remains ambiguous. The germline V gene has CDR1 LGHNA and CDR2 YSLEER. This CDR3 spans 13 amino acids. Trimming stripped 4 bases from V and 1 base from J, with 7 bases between. The CDR3 coding sequence is TGCGCCAGCAGCCGGAGTGAGAACACTGAAGCTTTCTTT. Translating gives CASSRSENTEAFF.